The entry below gives a single T cell receptor (beta chain) sequence along with its context. What it binds is unknown. Germline V gene lookup returns CDR1 SEHNR and CDR2 FQNEAQ (reference sequence). CDR3 length: 13 amino acids. Trimming stripped 4 bases from V and 10 bases from J, with 14 bases between. This record comes from a study of T cell responses to AZD1222 COVID-19 vaccine. General study results and limits: Donors were largely white British and mainly female; clonal diversity was possibly underestimated. Repertoire sampling happened only post peak T cell response. Unmutated variant regions are reportedly the target of nearly half of TCRs that are spike-specific.

TCRdb keeps only in-frame clones here, not all; method: immunoSEQ multiplex PCR. The sample has roughly 150,000 clones, around 85% seen once; the top ten hold about 8%. The source material was peripheral blood, sampled on day 0 of AZD1222 vaccination. The sequence came from an adult in good health. The V and J genes are TRBV7-9 and TRBJ1-5; D may be TRBD1 (5 bases). The CDR3 DNA is TGTGCCAGCAGCTCATCGTCCAGGGAACCCCAGCATTTT. It is translated as CASSSSSREPQHF.